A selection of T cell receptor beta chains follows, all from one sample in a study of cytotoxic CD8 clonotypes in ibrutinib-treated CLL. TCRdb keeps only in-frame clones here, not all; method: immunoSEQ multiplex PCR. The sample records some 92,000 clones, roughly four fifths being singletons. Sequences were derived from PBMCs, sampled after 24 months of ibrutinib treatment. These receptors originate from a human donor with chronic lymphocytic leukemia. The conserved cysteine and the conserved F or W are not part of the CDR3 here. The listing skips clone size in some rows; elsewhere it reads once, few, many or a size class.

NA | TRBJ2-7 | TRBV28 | ASRTGQGSYEQY
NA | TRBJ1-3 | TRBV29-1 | SVGNEGNTIY
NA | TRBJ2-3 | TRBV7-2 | ASSLLAGPTDTQY
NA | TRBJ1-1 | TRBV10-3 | AISGSGGRTEAF
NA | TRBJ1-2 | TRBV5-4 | ASSPGTGIYGYT
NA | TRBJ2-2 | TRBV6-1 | ASSENRPLGSNTGELF
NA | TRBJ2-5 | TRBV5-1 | ASRFELAGAQETQY
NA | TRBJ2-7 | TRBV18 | ASSTGYSSYEQY
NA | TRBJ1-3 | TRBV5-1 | ASSLDAGNTIY
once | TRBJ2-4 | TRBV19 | ASSMATELAKNIQY